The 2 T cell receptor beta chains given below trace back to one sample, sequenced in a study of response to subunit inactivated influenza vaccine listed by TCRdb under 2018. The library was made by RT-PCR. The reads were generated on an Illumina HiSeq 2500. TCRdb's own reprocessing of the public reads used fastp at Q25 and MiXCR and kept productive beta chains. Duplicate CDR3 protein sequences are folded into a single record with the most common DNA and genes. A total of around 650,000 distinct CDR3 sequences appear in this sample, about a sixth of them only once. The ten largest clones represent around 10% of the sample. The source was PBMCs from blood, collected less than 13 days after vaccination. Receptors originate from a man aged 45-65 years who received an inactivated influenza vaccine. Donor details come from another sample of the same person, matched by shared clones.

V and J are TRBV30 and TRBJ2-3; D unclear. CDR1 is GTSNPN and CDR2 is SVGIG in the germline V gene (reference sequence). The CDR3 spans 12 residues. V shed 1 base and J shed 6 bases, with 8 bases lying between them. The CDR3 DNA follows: TGTGCCTGGAGTGGCCTTTCCGATACGCAGTATTTT. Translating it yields CAWSGLSDTQYF.

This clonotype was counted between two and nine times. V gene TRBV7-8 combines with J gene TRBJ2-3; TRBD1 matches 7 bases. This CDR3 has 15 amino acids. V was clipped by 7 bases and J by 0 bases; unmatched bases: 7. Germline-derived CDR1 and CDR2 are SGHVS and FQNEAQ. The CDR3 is CASNSGQPSTDTQYF. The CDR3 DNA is TGTGCCAGCAACTCGGGACAGCCTAGCACAGATACGCAGTATTTT.